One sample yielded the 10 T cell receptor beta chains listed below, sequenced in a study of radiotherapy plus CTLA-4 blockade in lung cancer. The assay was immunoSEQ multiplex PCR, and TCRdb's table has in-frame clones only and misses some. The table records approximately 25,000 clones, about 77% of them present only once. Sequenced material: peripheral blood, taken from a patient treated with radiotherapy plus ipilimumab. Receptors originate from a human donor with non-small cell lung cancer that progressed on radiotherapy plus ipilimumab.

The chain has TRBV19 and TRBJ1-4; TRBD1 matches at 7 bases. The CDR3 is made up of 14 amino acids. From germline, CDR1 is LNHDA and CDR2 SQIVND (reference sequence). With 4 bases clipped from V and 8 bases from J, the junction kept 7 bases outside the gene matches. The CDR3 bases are TGTGCCAGTAGTAGAGCCGGGACAGTGGAAAAACTGTTTTTT. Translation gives CASSRAGTVEKLFF.

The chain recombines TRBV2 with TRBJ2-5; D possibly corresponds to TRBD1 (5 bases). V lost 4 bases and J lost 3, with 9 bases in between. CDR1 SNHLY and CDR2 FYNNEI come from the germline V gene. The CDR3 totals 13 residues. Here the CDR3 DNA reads TGTGCCAGCAGTGTAGGGGTGGAAGAGACCCAGTACTTC. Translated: CASSVGVEETQYF.

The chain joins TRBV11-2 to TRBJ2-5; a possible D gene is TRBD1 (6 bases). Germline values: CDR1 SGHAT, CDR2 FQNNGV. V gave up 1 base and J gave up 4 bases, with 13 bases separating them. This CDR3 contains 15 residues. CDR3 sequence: CASSLGNQGRETQYF. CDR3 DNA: TGTGCCAGCAGCTTAGGCAATCAGGGGCGAGAGACCCAGTACTTC.

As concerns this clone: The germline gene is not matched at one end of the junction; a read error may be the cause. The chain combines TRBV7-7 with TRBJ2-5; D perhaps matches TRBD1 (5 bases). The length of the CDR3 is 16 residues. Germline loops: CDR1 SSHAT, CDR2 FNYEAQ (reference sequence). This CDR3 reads CASSLDYRQGGETQYF. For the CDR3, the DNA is TGTGCTAGCAGCTTAGATTACCGGCAGGGCGGTGAGACCCAGTACTTC.

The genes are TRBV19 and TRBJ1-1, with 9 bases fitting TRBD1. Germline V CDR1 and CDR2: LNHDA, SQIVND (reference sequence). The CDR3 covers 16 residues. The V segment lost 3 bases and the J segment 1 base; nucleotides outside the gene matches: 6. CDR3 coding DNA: TGTGCCAGTAGTATCCCTCCGGGACAGGGGAACACTGAAGCTTTCTTT. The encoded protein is CASSIPPGQGNTEAFF.

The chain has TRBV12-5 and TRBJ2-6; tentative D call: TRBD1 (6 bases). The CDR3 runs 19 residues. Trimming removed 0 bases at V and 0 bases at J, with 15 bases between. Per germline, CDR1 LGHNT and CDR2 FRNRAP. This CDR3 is CASGLVLKDSDSGANVLTF. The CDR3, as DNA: TGTGCTAGTGGTTTGGTACTGAAGGACAGTGACTCTGGGGCCAACGTCCTGACTTTC.

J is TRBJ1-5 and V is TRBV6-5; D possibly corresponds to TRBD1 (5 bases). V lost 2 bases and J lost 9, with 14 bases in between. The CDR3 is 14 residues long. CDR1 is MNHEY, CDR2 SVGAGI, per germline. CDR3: CASSYTGPRGPQHF. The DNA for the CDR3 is TGTGCCAGCAGTTACACAGGCCCCCGAGGGCCCCAGCATTTT.

For the CDR3, the DNA is TGTGCCAGCAGCCCCCCGAAAGGCCTTATCTACGAGCAGTACTTC. As protein: CASSPPKGLIYEQYF. The J gene is TRBJ2-7, the V gene TRBV7-2; the D is unclear. Germline CDR1 SGHTA, CDR2 FQGNSA. Trimming removed 5 bases at V and 3 bases at J, with 17 bases between. The CDR3 consists of 15 residues.

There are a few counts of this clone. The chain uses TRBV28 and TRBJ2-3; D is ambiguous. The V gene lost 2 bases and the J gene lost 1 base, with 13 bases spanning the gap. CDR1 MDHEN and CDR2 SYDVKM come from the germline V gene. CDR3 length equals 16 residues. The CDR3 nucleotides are TGTGCCAGCAGTTTACAGGTGGTAGCTGGCACAGATACGCAGTATTTT. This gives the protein CASSLQVVAGTDTQYF. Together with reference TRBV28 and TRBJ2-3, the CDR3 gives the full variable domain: DVKVTQSSRYLVKRTGEKVFLECVQDMDHENMFWYRQDPGLGLRLIYFSYDVKMKEKGDIPEGYSVSREKKERFSLILESASTNQTSMYLCASSLQVVAGTDTQYFGPGTRLTVL.

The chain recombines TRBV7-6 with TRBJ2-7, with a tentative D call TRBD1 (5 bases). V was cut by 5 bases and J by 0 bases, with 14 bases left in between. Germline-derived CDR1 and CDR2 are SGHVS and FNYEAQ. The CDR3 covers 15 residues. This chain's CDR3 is CASSRARASSYEQYF. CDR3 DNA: TGTGCCAGCAGCCGCGCCAGGGCCAGCTCCTACGAGCAGTACTTC.